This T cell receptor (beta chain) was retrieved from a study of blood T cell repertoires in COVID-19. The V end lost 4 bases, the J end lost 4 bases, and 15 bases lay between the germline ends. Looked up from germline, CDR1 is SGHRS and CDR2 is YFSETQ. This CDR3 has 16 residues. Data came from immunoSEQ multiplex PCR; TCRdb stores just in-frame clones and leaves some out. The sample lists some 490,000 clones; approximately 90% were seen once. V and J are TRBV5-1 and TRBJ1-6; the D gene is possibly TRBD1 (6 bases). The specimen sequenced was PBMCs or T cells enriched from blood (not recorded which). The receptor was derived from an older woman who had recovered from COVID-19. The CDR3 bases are TGCGCCAGCAGCGAAGACCCGGGACAATATAATTCACCCCTCCACTTT. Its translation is CASSEDPGQYNSPLHF.